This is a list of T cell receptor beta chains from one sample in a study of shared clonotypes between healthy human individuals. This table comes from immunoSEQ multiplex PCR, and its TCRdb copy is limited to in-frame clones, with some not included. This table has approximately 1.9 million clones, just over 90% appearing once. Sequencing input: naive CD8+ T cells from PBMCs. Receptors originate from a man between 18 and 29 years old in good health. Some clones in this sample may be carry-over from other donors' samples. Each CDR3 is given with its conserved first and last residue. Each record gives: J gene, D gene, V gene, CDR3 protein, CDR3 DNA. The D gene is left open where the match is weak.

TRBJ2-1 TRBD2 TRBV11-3 CASSSELANYNEQFF TGTGCCAGCAGCTCGGAACTAGCGAACTACAATGAGCAGTTCTTC
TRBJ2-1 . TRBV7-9 CASSFWGEEQFF TGTGCCAGCAGCTTTTGGGGTGAGGAGCAGTTCTTC
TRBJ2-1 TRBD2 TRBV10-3 CAISDPTSGVYNEQFF TGTGCCATCAGTGACCCGACTAGCGGGGTATACAATGAGCAGTTCTTC
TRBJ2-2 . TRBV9 CASSVAAPRDTGELFF TGTGCCAGCAGCGTAGCAGCCCCGCGTGACACCGGGGAGCTGTTTTTT
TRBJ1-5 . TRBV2 CASRRTVEWDQPQHF TGTGCCAGCAGGAGGACAGTGGAGTGGGATCAGCCCCAGCATTTT
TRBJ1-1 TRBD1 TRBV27 CASSSTGGIFVNTEAFF TGTGCCAGCAGTTCGACAGGGGGTATCTTCGTGAACACTGAAGCTTTCTTT
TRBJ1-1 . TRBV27 CASSFGQGKNTEAFF TGTGCCAGCAGTTTCGGTCAGGGCAAGAACACTGAAGCTTTCTTT
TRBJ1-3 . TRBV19 CASSPRLIDSSGNTIYF TGTGCCAGTAGTCCGAGACTCATTGACAGCTCTGGAAACACCATATATTTT
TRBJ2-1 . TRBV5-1 CASSFKPPYNEQFF TGCGCCAGCAGCTTCAAGCCCCCCTACAATGAGCAGTTCTTC
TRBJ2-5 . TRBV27 CASSSSFLKGQETQYF TGTGCCAGCAGTAGTTCTTTTCTGAAGGGGCAAGAGACCCAGTACTTC
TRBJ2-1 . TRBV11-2 CASSLDIRPPSYNEQFF TGTGCCAGCAGCTTAGATATTCGCCCCCCCTCCTACAATGAGCAGTTCTTC